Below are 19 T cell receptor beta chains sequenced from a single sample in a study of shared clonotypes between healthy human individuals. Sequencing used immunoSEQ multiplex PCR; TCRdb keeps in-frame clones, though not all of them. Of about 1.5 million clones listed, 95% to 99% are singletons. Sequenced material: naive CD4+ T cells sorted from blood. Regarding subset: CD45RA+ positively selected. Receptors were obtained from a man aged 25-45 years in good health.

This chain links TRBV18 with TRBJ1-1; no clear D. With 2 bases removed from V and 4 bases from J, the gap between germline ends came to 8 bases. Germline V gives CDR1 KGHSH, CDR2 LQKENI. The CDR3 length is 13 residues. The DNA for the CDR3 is TGTGCCAGCTCACCAACGTGGGCCACTGAAGCTTTCTTT. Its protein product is CASSPTWATEAFF. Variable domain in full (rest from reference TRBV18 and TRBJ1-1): NAGVMQNPRHLVRRRGQEARLRCSPMKGHSHVYWYRQLPEEGLKFMVYLQKENIIDESGMPKERFSAEFPKEGPSILRIQQVVRGDSAAYFCASSPTWATEAFFGQGTRLTVV.

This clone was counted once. The CDR3 here is CASSSRDNYPSYEQYF. The CDR3 DNA reads as TGTGCCAGCAGCTCCCGGGACAACTACCCATCCTACGAGCAGTACTTC. The V call is TRBV5-6, the J call TRBJ2-7, with a weak D call TRBD1 (6 bases). Deletions cut 3 bases from V and 1 base from J, with 17 bases between. The CDR3 length is 16 residues. The germline V gene has CDR1 SGHDT and CDR2 YYEEEE.

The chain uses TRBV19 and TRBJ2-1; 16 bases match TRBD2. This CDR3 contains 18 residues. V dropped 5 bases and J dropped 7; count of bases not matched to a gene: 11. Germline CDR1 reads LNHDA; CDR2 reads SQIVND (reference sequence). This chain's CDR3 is CASSPPSGLAGGPNEQFF. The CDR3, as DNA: TGTGCCAGTAGTCCGCCGTCGGGACTAGCGGGAGGGCCGAATGAGCAGTTCTTC.

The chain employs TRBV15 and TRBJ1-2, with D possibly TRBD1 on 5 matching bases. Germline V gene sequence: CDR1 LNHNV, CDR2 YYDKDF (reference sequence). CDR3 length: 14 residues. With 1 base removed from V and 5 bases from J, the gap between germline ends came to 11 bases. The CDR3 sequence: CATSRGGALYGYTF. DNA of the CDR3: TGTGCCACCAGCAGAGGAGGGGCACTATATGGCTACACCTTC. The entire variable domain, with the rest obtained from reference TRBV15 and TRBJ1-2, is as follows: DAMVIQNPRYQVTQFGKPVTLSCSQTLNHNVMYWYQQKSSQAPKLLFHYYDKDFNNEADTPDNFQSRRPNTSFCFLDIRSPGLGDTAMYLCATSRGGALYGYTFGSGTRLTVV.

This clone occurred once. CDR3 coding DNA: TGTGCCAGCAGGCTCGGGACAGGGGGAGGCACTGAAGCTTTCTTT. Its translation: CASRLGTGGGTEAFF. The gene calls are TRBV7-8 and TRBJ1-1, with 11 bases that match TRBD1. The CDR3 consists of 15 residues. Germline CDR1 SGHVS, CDR2 FQNEAQ. Trimming cost V 6 bases and J 4 bases; bases outside gene matches: 7.

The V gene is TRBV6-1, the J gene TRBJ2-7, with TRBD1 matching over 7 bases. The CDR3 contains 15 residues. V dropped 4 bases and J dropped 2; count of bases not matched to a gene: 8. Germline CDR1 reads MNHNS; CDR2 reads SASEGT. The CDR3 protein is CASSAGTALTYEQYF. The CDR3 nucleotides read TGTGCCAGCAGTGCCGGGACAGCCCTAACCTACGAGCAGTACTTC.

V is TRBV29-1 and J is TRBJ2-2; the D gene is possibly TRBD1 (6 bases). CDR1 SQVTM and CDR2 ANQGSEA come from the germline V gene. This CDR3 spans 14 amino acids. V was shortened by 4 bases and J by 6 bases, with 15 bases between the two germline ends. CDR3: CSVGGDRTAGELFF. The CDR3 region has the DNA TGCAGCGTTGGAGGAGACAGGACCGCCGGGGAGCTGTTTTTT.

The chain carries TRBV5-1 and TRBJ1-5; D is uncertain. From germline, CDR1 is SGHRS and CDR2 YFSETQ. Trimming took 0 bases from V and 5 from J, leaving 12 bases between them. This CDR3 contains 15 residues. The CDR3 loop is CASSLEGGWHQPQHF. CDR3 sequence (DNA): TGCGCCAGCAGCTTGGAGGGCGGGTGGCATCAGCCCCAGCATTTT.

The CDR3 DNA is TGTGCCCTGGCGAACGGGAATTTCCATGAGCAGTTCTTC. Translation: CALANGNFHEQFF. The chain recombines TRBV30 with TRBJ2-1; TRBD2 is a possible D gene (5 bases). Germline values: CDR1 GTSNPN, CDR2 SVGIG (reference sequence). Trimming removed 8 bases from V and 8 bases from J, with 19 bases in between. This CDR3 comprises 13 residues.

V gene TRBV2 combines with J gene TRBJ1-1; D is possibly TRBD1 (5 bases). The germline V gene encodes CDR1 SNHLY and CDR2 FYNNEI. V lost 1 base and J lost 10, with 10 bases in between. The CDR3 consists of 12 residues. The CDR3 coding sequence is TGTGCCAGCAGTGAAGGCAGGGAAAGAGCTTTCTTT. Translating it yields CASSEGRERAFF.

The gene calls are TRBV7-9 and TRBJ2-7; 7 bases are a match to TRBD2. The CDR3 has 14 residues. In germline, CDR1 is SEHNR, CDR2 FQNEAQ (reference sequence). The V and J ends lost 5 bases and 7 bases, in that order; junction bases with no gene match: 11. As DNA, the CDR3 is TGTGCCAGCAGCCTACTAGCGACTGTAGGGGAGCAGTACTTC. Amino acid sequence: CASSLLATVGEQYF.

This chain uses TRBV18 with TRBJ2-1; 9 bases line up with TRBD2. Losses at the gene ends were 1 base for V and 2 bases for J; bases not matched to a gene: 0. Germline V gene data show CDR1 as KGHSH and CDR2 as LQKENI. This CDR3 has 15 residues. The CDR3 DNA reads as TGTGCCAGCTCACCACAGCGGGGGGCCTACAATGAGCAGTTCTTC. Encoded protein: CASSPQRGAYNEQFF.

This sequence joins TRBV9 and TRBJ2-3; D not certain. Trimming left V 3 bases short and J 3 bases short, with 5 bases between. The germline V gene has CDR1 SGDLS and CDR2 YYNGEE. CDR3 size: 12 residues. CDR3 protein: CASSALTDTQYF. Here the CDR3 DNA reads TGTGCCAGCAGCGCACTTACAGATACGCAGTATTTT.

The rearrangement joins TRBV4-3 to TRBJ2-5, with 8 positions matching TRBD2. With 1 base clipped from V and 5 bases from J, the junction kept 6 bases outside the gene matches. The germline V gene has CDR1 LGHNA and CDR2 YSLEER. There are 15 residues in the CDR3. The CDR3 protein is CASSQGLAGWETQYF. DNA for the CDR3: TGCGCCAGCAGCCAAGGCCTAGCGGGCTGGGAGACCCAGTACTTC.

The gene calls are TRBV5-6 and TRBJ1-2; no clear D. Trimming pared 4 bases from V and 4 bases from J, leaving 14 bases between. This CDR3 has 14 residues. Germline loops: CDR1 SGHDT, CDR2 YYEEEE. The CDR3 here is CASSRDHGIYGYTF. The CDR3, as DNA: TGTGCCAGCAGCCGAGACCATGGAATCTATGGCTACACCTTC.

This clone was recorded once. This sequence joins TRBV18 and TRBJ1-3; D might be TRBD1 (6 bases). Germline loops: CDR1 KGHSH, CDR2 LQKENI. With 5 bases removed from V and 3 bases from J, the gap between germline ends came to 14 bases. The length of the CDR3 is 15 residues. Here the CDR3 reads CASSIQGSGGNTIYF. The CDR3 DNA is TGTGCCAGCTCAATACAGGGCAGCGGTGGAAACACCATATATTTT.

CDR3 nucleotides: TGTGCCAGCAGGACCCCTGGCCGGTTGTACGAGCAGTACTTC. Translated, it gives CASRTPGRLYEQYF. The chain is built from TRBV6-1 and TRBJ2-7; D remains ambiguous. V lost 6 bases and J 4 bases, leaving 16 bases between the germline ends. The length of the CDR3 is 14 residues. Germline V CDR1 and CDR2: MNHNS, SASEGT.

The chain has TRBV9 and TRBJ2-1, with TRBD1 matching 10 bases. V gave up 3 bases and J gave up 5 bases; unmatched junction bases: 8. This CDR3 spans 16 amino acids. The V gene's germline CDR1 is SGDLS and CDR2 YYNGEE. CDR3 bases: TGTGCCAGCAGCGCAACCGGGACAGGGGAAGACAATGAGCAGTTCTTC. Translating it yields CASSATGTGEDNEQFF.

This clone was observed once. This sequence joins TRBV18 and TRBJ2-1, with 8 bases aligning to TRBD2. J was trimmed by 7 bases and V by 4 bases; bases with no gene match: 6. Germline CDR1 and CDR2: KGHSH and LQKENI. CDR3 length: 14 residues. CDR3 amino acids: CASSHGTSKNEQFF. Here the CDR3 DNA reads TGTGCCAGCTCACACGGGACTAGTAAGAATGAGCAGTTCTTC. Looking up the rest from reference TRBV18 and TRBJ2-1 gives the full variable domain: NAGVMQNPRHLVRRRGQEARLRCSPMKGHSHVYWYRQLPEEGLKFMVYLQKENIIDESGMPKERFSAEFPKEGPSILRIQQVVRGDSAAYFCASSHGTSKNEQFFGPGTRLTVL.